This T cell receptor beta chain was identified in a study of CXCR3-negative and CXCR3-positive naive CD8 T cells. Study background: With about 1.5 +/- 0.3 million reads per library, the TRB reads numbered 110 million to 150 million in total. Study conclusions and caveats: For memory CD8+ cells diversity was much lower, but both naive subsets had comparably high diversity. Relative to CXCR3-negative naive cells, CXCR3-positive naive cells had more hydrophobic TRB CDR3s.

Concerning this clonotype itself: Antigen specificity is unknown.

Triplicates of some 300,000 cells were sorted from each CD8+ T cell subset. The study made its TRB cDNA libraries by 5' RACE, adding UMI labels. Reanalyzing the 5' RACE reads, TCRdb keeps one entry per CDR3 protein, without DNA. The sample table includes tens of thousands of distinct CDR3 sequences. Sequenced: naive CXCR3+ CD8+ T cells from blood. The subset is: CD45RO-CCR7+CD27+CD95- naive CD8+ T cells expressing CXCR3 (TNR3+). The receptor comes from a human donor in good health. Some clones in this sample may be carry-over from other donors' samples.

CDR3 sequence: CASSSWDRANTEAFF. V gene TRBV5-1 combines with J gene TRBJ1-1; TCRdb outputs TRBD1, but without DNA this stays unchecked. The CDR3 loop spans 15 amino acids. In germline, CDR1 is SGHRS, CDR2 YFSETQ. Variable domain in full (rest from reference TRBV5-1 and TRBJ1-1): KAGVTQTPRYLIKTRGQQVTLSCSPISGHRSVSWYQQTPGQGLQFLFEYFSETQRNKGNFPGRFSGRQFSNSRSEMNVSTLELGDSALYLCASSSWDRANTEAFFGQGTRLTVV.